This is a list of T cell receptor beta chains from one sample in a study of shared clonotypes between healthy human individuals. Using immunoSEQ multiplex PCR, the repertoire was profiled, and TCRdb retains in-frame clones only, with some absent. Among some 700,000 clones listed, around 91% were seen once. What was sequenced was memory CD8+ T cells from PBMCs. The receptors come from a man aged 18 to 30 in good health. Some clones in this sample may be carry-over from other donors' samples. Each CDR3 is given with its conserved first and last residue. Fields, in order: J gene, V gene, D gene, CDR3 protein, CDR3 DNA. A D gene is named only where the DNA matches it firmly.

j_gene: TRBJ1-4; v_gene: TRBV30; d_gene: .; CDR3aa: CAWSVDSINEKLFF; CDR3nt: TGTGCCTGGAGCGTGGACAGCATTAATGAAAAACTGTTTTTT
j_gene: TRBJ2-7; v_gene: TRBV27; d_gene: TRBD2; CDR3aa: CASRTSGTFYEQYF; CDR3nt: TGTGCCAGCCGGACTAGCGGGACATTCTACGAGCAGTACTTC
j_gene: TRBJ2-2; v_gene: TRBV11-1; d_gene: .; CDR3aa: CASSLAVRSGGELFF; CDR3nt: TGTGCCAGCAGCTTAGCGGTCCGTAGTGGCGGGGAGCTGTTTTTT
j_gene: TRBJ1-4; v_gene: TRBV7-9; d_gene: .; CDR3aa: CASSQAQGQGREKLFF; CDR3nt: TGTGCCAGCAGCCAGGCGCAGGGGCAGGGTCGGGAAAAACTGTTTTTT
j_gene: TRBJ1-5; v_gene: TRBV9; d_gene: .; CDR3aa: CASSLHPVGQPQHF; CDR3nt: TGTGCCAGCAGCTTACACCCTGTGGGTCAGCCCCAGCATTTT
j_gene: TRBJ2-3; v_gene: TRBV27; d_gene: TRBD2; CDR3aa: CASSLLAGGTDTQYF; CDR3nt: TGTGCCAGCAGTTTATTAGCGGGAGGCACAGATACGCAGTATTTT
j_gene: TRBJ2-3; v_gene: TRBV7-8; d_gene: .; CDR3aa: CAIRSIRDIYTDTQYF; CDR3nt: TGTGCCATCCGCAGCATAAGGGACATCTACACAGATACGCAGTATTTT
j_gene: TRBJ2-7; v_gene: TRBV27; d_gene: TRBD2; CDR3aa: CASSLSRTSRYEQYF; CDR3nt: TGTGCCAGCAGTTTATCGAGGACTAGCCGGTACGAGCAGTACTTC
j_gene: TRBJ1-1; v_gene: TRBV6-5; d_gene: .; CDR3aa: CASSYGAEAFF; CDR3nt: TGTGCCAGCAGTTACGGGGCTGAAGCTTTCTTT
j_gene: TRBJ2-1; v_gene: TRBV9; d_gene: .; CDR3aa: CASSVAGRWDNEQFF; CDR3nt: TGTGCCAGCAGCGTAGCGGGACGGTGGGACAATGAGCAGTTCTTC
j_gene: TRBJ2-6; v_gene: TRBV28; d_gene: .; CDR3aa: CASSFGGPGANVLTF; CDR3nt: TGTGCCAGCAGCTTCGGGGGGCCTGGGGCCAACGTCCTGACTTTC